This note documents a single T cell receptor beta chain sequence. Antigen specificity is unknown. The source of the sample is a study of T cell responses to AZD1222 COVID-19 vaccine. Germline V gives CDR1 SGHDT, CDR2 YYEEEE. The CDR3 extends over 17 amino acids. After removal of 2 bases from V and 2 bases from J, the junction contained 11 bases not matched to a gene. Measured with immunoSEQ multiplex PCR; TCRdb has only the in-frame clones, and not every one. The sample records tens of thousands of clones, about 85% being singletons. Study-wide results and limits: Most donors were white British, females outnumbered males, and clonal diversity was possibly underestimated. Reportedly, nearly half the spike-specific TCRs target unmutated variant regions. Sampling that yielded the repertoires occurred only after the peak T cell response. Breadth and depth of Spike-specific TCRs rose after two AZD1222 doses.

The sequence was obtained from an adult in good health. The V call is TRBV5-6, the J call TRBJ2-5, with TRBD1 matching over 8 bases. The input for sequencing was peripheral blood, taken on day 0 of AZD1222 vaccination. CDR3 sequence reads: CASSFLGPGQAQETQYF. CDR3 nucleotides: TGTGCCAGCAGCTTTTTAGGACCGGGACAGGCTCAAGAGACCCAGTACTTC.